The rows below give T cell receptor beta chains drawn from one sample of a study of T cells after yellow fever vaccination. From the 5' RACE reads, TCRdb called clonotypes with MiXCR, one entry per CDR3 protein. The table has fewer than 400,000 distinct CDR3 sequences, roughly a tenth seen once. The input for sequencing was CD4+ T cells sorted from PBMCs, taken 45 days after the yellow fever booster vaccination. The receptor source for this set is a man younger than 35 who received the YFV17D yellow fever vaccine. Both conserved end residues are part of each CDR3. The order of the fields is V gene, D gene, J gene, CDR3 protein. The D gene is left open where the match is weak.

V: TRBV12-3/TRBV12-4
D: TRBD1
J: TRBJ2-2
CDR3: CASSLGTGSGELFF

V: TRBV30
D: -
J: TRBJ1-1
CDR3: CAWSVLYGGEAFF

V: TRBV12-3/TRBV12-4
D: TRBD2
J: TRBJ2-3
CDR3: CASTSSGGDTQYF

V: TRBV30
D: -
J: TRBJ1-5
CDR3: CAWSGGSNQPQHF

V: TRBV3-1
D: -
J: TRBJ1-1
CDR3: CASSQRRAEAFF

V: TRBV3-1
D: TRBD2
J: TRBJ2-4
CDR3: CASSPLAGVGNIQYF

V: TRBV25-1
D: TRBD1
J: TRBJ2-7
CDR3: CASSISGTGGDEQYF

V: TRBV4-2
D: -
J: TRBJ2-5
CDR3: CASSQGSGVGETQYF

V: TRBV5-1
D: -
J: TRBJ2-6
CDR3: CASISDLGRGAGANVLTF

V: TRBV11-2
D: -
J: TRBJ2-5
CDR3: CASSGWQGRLETQYF

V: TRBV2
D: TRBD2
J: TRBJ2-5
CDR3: CASSLGLARGETQYF

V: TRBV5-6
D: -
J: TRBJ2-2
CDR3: CASSFRGASPGELFF

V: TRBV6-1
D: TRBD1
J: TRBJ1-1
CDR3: CASRLDRPNTEAFF

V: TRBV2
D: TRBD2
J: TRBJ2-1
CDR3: CASRPASSGGLHNEQFF

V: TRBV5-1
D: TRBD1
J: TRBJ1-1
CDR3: CASSRGTVNTEAFF

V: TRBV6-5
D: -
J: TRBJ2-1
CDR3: CASSYSARQNNEQFF

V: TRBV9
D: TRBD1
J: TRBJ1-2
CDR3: CASSSRPNTGAYTF

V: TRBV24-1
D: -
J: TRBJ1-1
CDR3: CATVGRTTEAFF

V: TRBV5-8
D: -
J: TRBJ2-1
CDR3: CASSSQGWGDREQFF

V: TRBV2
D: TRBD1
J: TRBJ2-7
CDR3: CASRGTGMITEQYF

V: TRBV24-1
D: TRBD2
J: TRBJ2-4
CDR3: CATSVGGTQNIQYF

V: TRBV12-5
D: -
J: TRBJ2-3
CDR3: CASALGNTDTQYF

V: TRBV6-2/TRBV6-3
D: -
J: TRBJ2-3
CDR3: CASNFLYTDTQYF

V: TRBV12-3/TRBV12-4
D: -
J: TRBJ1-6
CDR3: CASSFSQGHNSPLHF

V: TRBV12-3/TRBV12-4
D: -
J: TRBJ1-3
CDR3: CASSPHVVSGNTIYF

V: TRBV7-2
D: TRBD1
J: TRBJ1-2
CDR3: CASSPTQGQGYYGYTF

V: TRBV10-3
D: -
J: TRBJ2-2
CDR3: CAIRTPLGQPNTGELFF

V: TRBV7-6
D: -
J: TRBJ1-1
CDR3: CASSLDNAGDTEAFF

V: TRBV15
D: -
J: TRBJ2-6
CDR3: CATSRGLGSGANVLTF

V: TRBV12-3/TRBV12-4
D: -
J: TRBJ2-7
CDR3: CASTITGSYEQYF

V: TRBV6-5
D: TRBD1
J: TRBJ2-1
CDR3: CASRDRLDEQFF

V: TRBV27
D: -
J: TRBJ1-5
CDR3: CASSLSEGPQHF

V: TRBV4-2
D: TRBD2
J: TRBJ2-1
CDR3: CASSQGVQRGAFNEQFF

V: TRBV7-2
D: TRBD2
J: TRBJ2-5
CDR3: CASSSTMISGVETQYF

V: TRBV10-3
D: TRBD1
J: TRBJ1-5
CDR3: CATRGSAGSNQPQHF

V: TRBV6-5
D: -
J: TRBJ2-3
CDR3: CASRDYGGPTDTQYF

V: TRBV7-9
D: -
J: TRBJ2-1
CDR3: CASSTELGYNEQFF

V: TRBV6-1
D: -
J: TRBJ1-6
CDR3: CASSENRESPLHF

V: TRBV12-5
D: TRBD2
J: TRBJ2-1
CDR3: CASVLAGDPYNEQFF

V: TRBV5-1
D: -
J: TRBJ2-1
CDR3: CASSLETHRGYNEQFF

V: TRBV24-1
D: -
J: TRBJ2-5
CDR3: CATSDDTRVQETQYF

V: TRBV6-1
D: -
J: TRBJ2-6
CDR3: CASSESLTQVHFSGANVLTF

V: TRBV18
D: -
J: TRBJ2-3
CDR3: CASSPQPPTDTQYF

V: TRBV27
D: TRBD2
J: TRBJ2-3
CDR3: CASSLSPRGGALADTQYF

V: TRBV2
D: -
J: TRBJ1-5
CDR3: CASIRDSNQPQHF

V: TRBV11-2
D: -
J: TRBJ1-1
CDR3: CASSFLGAEAFF

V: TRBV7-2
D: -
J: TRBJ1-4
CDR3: CASSLVPRGPTNEKLFF

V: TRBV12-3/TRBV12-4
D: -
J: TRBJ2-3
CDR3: CASSLSSGVDTQYF

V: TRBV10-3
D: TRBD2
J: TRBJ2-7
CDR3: CAISKQLAGQDEQYF

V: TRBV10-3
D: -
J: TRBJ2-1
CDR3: CAILNRGNEQFF

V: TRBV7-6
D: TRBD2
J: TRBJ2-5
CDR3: CASSSRFGGVEETQYF

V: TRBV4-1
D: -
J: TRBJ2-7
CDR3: CASSQRPHYEQYF

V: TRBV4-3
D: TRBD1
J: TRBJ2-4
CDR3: CASSQEGTVTNIQYF

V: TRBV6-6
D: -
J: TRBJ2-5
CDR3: CASIHGPTLWDETQYF

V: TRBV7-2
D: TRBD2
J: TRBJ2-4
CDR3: CASSPSVGAGKNIQYF

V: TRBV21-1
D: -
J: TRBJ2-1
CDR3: CASSGASWNNEQFF

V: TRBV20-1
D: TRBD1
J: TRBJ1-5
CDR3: CSARDRYLRQPQHF

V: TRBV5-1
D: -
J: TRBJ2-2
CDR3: CASSRGEVNTGELFF

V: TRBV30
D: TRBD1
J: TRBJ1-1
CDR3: CAWSPDRVSLNTEAFF